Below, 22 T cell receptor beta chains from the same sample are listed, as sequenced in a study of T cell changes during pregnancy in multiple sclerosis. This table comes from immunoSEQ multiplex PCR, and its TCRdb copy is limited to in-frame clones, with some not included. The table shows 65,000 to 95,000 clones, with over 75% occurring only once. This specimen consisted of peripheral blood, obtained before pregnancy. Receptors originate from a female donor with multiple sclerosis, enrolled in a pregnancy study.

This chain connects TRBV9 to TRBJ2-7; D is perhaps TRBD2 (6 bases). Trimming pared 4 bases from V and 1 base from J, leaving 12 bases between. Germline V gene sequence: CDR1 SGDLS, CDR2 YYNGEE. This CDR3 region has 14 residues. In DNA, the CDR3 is TGTGCCAGCAGCCCCGGGGGTGGGTCCTACGAGCAGTACTTC. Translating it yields CASSPGGGSYEQYF.

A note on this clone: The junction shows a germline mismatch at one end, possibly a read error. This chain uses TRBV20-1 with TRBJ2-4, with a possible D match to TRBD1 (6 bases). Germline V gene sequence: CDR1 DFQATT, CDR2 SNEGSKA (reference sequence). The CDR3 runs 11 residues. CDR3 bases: TGCAGTGCTAAACTCCGGGACACGGCTGACTTC. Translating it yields CSAKLRDTADF.

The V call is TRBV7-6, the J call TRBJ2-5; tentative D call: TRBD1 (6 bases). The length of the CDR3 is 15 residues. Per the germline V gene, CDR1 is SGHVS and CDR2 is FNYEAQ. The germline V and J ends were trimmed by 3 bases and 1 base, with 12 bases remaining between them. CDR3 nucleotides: TGTGCCAGCAGCTTTCCACAGGGTGGCCAAGAGACCCAGTACTTC. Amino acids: CASSFPQGGQETQYF.

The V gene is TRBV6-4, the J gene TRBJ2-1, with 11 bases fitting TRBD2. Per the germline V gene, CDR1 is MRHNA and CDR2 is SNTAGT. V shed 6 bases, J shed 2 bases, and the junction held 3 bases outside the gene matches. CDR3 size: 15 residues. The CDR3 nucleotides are TGTGCCAGCAGGACTAGCGGGGAAACCTACAATGAGCAGTTCTTC. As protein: CASRTSGETYNEQFF.

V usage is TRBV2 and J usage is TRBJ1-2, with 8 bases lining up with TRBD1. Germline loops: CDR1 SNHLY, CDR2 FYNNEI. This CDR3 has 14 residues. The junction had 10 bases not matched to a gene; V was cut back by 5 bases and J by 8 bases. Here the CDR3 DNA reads TGTGCCAGCAGTCTCGGGCAGGGGGCGGGGGGCTACACCTTC. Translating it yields CASSLGQGAGGYTF.

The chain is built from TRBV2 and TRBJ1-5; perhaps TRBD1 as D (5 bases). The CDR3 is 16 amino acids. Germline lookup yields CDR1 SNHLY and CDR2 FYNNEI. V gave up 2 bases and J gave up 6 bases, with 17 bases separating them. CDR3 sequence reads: CASSETLGGGGQPQHF. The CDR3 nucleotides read TGTGCCAGCAGTGAAACCCTGGGGGGAGGCGGTCAGCCCCAGCATTTT.

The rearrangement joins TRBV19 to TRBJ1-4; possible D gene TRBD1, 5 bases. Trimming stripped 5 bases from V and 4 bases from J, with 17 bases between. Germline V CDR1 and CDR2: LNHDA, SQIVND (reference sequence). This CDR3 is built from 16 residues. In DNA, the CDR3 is TGTGCCAGTAGTGATGTGGGGCGCCGGAGTAATGAAAAACTGTTTTTT. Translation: CASSDVGRRSNEKLFF. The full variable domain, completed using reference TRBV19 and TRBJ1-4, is DGGITQSPKYLFRKEGQNVTLSCEQNLNHDAMYWYRQDPGQGLRLIYYSQIVNDFQKGDIAEGYSVSREKKESFPLTVTSAQKNPTAFYLCASSDVGRRSNEKLFFGSGTQLSVL.

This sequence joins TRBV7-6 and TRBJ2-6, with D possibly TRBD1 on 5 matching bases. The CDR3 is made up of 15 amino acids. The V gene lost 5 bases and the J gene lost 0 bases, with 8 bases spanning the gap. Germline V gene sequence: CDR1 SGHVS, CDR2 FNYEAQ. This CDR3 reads CASSHRISGANVLTF. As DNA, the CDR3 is TGTGCCAGCAGCCACAGGATCTCTGGGGCCAACGTCCTGACTTTC.

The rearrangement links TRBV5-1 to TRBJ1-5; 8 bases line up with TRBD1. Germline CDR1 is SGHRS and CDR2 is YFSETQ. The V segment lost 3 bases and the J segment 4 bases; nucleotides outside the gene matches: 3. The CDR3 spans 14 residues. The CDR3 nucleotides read TGCGCCAGCAGCTCCGGGACAGGTAATCAGCCCCAGCATTTT. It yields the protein CASSSGTGNQPQHF.

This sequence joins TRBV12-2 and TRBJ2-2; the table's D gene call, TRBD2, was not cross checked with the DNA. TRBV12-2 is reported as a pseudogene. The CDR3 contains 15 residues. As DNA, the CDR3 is TGTGCAAGTCGCTTAGGCCCCCGAGGGCCCGGGGAGCTGTTTTTT. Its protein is CASRLGPRGPGELFF.

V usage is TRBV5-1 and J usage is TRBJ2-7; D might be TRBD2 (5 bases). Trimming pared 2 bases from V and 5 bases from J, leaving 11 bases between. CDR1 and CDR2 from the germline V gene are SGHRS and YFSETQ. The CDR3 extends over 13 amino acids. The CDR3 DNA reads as TGCGCCAGCAGCTTAGGACTGGGTAACGAGCAGTACTTC. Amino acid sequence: CASSLGLGNEQYF.

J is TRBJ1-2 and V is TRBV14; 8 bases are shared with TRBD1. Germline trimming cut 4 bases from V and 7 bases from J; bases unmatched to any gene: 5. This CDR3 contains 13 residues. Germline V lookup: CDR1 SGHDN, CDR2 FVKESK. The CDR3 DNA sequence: TGTGCCAGCAGCCCGGACAGGGTCGGTGGCTACACCTTC. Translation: CASSPDRVGGYTF.

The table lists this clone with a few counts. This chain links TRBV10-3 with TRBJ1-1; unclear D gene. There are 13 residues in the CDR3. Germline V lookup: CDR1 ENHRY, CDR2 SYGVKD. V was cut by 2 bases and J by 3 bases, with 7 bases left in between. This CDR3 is CAISEGSHTEAFF. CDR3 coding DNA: TGTGCCATCAGTGAGGGCAGTCACACTGAAGCTTTCTTT.

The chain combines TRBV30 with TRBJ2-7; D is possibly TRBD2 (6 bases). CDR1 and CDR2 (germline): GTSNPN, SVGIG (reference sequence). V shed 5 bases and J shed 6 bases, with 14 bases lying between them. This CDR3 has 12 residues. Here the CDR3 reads CAWGQGLIEQYF. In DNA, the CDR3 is TGTGCCTGGGGCCAGGGACTTATCGAGCAGTACTTC.

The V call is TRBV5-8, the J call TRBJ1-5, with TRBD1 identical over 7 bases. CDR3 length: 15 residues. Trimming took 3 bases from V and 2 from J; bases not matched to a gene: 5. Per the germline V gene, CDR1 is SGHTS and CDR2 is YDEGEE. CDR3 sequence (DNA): TGTGCCAGCAGCTCGGGGGACAGCCGCAATCAGCCCCAGCATTTT. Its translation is CASSSGDSRNQPQHF.

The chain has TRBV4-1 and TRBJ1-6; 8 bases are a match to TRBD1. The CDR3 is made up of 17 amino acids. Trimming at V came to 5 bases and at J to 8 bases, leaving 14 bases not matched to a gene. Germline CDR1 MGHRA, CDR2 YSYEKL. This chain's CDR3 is CASSFPRTGHFYSPLHF. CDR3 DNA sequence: TGCGCCAGCAGCTTTCCCAGGACAGGGCACTTCTATTCACCCCTCCACTTT.

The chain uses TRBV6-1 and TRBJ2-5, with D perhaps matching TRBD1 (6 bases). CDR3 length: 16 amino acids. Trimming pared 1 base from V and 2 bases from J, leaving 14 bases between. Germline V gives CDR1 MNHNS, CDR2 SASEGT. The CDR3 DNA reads TGTGCCAGCAGTGAAGAATGGACAGCTAATCAAGAGACCCAGTACTTC. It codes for CASSEEWTANQETQYF.

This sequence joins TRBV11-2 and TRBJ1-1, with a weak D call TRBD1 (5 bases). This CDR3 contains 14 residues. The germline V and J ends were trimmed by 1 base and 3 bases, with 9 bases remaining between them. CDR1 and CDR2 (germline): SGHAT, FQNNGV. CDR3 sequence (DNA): TGTGCCAGCAGCTTAGTCGTCAGGGACACTGAAGCTTTCTTT. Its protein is CASSLVVRDTEAFF.

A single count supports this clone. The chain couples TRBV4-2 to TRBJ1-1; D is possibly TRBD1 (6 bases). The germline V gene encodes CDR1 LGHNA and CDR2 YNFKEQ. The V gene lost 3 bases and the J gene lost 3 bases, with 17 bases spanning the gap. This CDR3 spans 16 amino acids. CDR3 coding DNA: TGTGCCAGCAGCCATGCATCCAGGGGTTCCTACACTGAAGCTTTCTTT. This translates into CASSHASRGSYTEAFF.

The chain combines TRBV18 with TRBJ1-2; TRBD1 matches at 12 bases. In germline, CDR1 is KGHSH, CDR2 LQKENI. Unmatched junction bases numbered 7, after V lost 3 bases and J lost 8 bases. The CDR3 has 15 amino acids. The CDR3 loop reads CASSPPGQGARGYTF. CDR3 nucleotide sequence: TGTGCCAGCTCACCGCCGGGACAGGGGGCGCGAGGCTACACCTTC.

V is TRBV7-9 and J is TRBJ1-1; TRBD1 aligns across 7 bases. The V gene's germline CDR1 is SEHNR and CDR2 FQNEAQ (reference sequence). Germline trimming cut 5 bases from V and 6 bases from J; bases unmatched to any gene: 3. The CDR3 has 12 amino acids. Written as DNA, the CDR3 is TGTGCCAGCAGCCCTGACAGGGCTGAAGCTTTCTTT. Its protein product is CASSPDRAEAFF.

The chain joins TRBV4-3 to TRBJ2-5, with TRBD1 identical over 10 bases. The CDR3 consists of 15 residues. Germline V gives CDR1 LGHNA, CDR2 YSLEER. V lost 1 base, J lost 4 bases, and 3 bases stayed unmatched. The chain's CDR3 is CASSQAGTGVETQYF. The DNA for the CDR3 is TGCGCCAGCAGCCAAGCTGGGACAGGGGTAGAGACCCAGTACTTC.